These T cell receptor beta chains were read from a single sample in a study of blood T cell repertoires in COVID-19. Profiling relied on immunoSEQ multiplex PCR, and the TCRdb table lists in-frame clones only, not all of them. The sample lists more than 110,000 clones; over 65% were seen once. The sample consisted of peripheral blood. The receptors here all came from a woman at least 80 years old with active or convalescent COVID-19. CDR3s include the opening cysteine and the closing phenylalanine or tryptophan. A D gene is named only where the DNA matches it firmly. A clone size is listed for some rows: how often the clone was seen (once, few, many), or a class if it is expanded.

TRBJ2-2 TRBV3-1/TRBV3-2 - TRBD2 TGTGCCAGCAGCCAAAAACTAGGACTAGCGGGGGGGTCCGGGGAGCTGTTTTTT CASSQKLGLAGGSGELFF
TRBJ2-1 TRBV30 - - TGTGCCTGGAGTGTGGGGAGGGGGATCTACAATGAGCAGTTCTTC CAWSVGRGIYNEQFF
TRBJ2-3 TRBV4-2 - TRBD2 TGTGCCAGCAGCCCCCTAGCGGGGCCCACAGATACGCAGTATTTT CASSPLAGPTDTQYF
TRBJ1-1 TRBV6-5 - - TGTGCCAGCAGTTACTCAGGAGGACTATCGAGGACTGAAGCTTTCTTT CASSYSGGLSRTEAFF
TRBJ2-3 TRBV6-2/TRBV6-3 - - TGTGCCAGCAGTTACCAAGGAGTACCCACAGATACGCAGTATTTT CASSYQGVPTDTQYF
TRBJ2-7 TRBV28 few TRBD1 TGTGCCAGCAGTACACAGGGGAACGAGCAGTACTTC CASSTQGNEQYF
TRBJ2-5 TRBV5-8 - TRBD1 TGTGCCAGCAGCTTGGGACAGGGTAGAGAGACCCAGTACTTC CASSLGQGRETQYF
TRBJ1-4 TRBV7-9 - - TGTGCCAGCAGCTCTTCACAGTTAAATGAAAAACTGTTTTTT CASSSSQLNEKLFF
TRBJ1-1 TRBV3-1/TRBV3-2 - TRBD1 TGTGCCAGCAGCCAAGACCCCCGGACAGGGGCCGAAGCTTTCTTT CASSQDPRTGAEAFF
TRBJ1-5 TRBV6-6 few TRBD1 TGTGCCAGCAGTTACTCAATGGGGCAGGGGGCCCTGCATTTT CASSYSMGQGALHF
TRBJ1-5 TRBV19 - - TGTGCCAGTAGTATAGCCAAAGGGGCCCAGGCTAATCAGCCCCAGCATTTT CASSIAKGAQANQPQHF
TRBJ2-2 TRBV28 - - TGTGCCAGCAGTAGAGGCGATCCCGGGGAGCTGTTTTTT CASSRGDPGELFF
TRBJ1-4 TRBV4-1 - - TGCGCCAGCAGCTTAACGACAGGCCGGAGCAGCTACCTTTTT CASSLTTGRSSYLF
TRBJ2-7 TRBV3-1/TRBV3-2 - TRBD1 TGTGCCAGCAGCCAAGTTGGGACAGGGATTGGTGAGCAGTACTTC CASSQVGTGIGEQYF
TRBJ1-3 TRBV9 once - TGTGCCAGCAGCCTTCTAGGAAGCCGAAACACCATATATTTT CASSLLGSRNTIYF
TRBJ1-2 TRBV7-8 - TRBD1 TGTGCCAGCAGCTTGGACAGGGTTAGGGTCGGGTACTATGGCTACACCTTC CASSLDRVRVGYYGYTF
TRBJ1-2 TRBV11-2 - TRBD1 TGTGCCAGCAGCCCCACCAGGGGGACGGATGGCTACACCTTC CASSPTRGTDGYTF
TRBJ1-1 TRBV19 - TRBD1 TGTGCCAGTAGTAGGGGACAGGGGATGAACACTGAAGCTTTCTTT CASSRGQGMNTEAFF